This is a list of T cell receptor beta chains from one sample in a study of T cell repertoires in cytomegalovirus infection. TCRdb reanalysed the reads using MiXCR and keeps one entry per CDR3 protein. The data hold nearly 450,000 distinct CDR3 sequences, with roughly 30% observed a single time. The sequenced sample was PBMCs. Source of these receptors: a human donor in good health (CMV status not recorded). Some clones in this sample may be carry-over from other donors' samples. Each CDR3 is given with its conserved first and last residue. Fields, in order: V gene, J gene, CDR3 protein.

>TRBV7-8|TRBJ2-7
CASSFRDSGYEQYF
>TRBV6-1|TRBJ2-2
CASRPTDRGRIGELFF
>TRBV6-6|TRBJ1-4
CASRPEPYGNEKLFF
>TRBV7-6|TRBJ2-1
CASSLRAAQEGEQFF
>TRBV7-6|TRBJ2-1
CASSFAEYNEQFF
>TRBV27|TRBJ1-4
CASSPWRQGSNEKLFF
>TRBV5-6|TRBJ2-1
CASSLAAGTAYNEQFF
>TRBV19|TRBJ1-1
CASSIWDSDPLAFF
>TRBV10-2|TRBJ1-1
CASSESLKGAYPAEAFF
>TRBV14|TRBJ1-6
CASSQDIYSYNSPLHF
>TRBV6-1|TRBJ2-1
CASSPEGSGGSSYNEQFF
>TRBV6-2/TRBV6-3|TRBJ2-7
CASSDSYEQYF
>TRBV5-4|TRBJ2-2
CASSLGNRNTGELFF
>TRBV5-6|TRBJ2-2
CASSFFAGNTGELFF
>TRBV7-2|TRBJ2-7
CASSRVGGSSYEQYF